The sequence of this TCR beta chain was determined in a study of blood T cell repertoires in COVID-19. As for the study in general: From the United States, Italy and Spain came samples of acute and convalescent COVID-19. PBMCs, B-cell-depleted T cells, or T cells provided the cDNA or gDNA that made up the material.

The V segment lost 5 bases and the J segment 5 bases; nucleotides outside the gene matches: 7. Per the germline V gene, CDR1 is GTSNPN and CDR2 is SVGIG (reference sequence). This CDR3 is 15 amino acids long. Per the original methods: Amplification of reference gene primers provided the estimated nucleated cell counts. The protocol was immunoSEQ multiplex PCR, while the TCRdb copy is restricted to in-frame clones and leaves out a portion. V and J calls plus clone size are reproduced from that table; the DNA served to infer D and trimming. The table has 53,000 or so clones, 76% seen once. Input material: peripheral blood. The clonotype was recovered from a middle-aged man with active or convalescent COVID-19. The V call is TRBV30, the J call TRBJ2-5, with 14 bases matching TRBD2. The chain's CDR3 is CAWAPGLAGVETQYF. CDR3 DNA sequence: TGTGCCTGGGCCCCGGGACTAGCGGGAGTTGAGACCCAGTACTTC.